This is a list of T cell receptor beta chains from one sample in a study of T cell changes during pregnancy in multiple sclerosis. TCRdb's copy holds only in-frame clones and misses some; the assay was immunoSEQ multiplex PCR. This sample has fewer than 95,000 clones, with 90% to 95% found just once. The source material was peripheral blood, sampled in the third trimester of pregnancy. The receptor source for this set is a female donor with multiple sclerosis, enrolled in a pregnancy study. Both conserved end residues are part of each CDR3. Each record gives: J gene, D gene, clone size, V gene, CDR3 DNA, CDR3 protein. A D gene is named only where the DNA matches it firmly. The listing skips clone size in some rows; elsewhere it reads once, few, many or a size class.

j_call: TRBJ1-2; d_call: -; clone_size: -; v_call: TRBV28; cdr3_nt: TGTGCCAGCAGGCTAAATGGCTACACCTTC; cdr3_aa: CASRLNGYTF
j_call: TRBJ2-7; d_call: TRBD1; clone_size: -; v_call: TRBV6-5; cdr3_nt: TGTGCCAGCAACTCCTTCGGGACAGGGTACGAGCAGTACTTC; cdr3_aa: CASNSFGTGYEQYF
j_call: TRBJ2-7; d_call: TRBD1; clone_size: once; v_call: TRBV4-1; cdr3_nt: TGCGCCAGCAGCCAGGTTGGACAGGGGGCGGACGAGCAGTACTTC; cdr3_aa: CASSQVGQGADEQYF
j_call: TRBJ2-7; d_call: -; clone_size: -; v_call: TRBV28; cdr3_nt: TGTGCCAGCAGTCCGTCACAAGGAGGTCCGTACGAGCAGTACTTC; cdr3_aa: CASSPSQGGPYEQYF
j_call: TRBJ2-4; d_call: -; clone_size: -; v_call: TRBV6-5; cdr3_nt: TGTGCCAGCAGCCGCAGTGGAGGCCAAAACATTCAGTACTTC; cdr3_aa: CASSRSGGQNIQYF
j_call: TRBJ2-3; d_call: -; clone_size: -; v_call: TRBV2; cdr3_nt: TGTGCCAGCACCCCAATAGGGAGTATCACAGATACGCAGTATTTT; cdr3_aa: CASTPIGSITDTQYF
j_call: TRBJ2-5; d_call: TRBD1; clone_size: -; v_call: TRBV2; cdr3_nt: TGTGCCAGCATCCCGGGACAGGGAAGAGAGACCCAGTACTTC; cdr3_aa: CASIPGQGRETQYF
j_call: TRBJ2-2; d_call: -; clone_size: -; v_call: TRBV28; cdr3_nt: TGTGCCAGCACCTACAGGAACACCGGGGAGCTGTTTTTT; cdr3_aa: CASTYRNTGELFF
j_call: TRBJ1-5; d_call: TRBD1; clone_size: once; v_call: TRBV11-2; cdr3_nt: TGTGCCAGCAGTTGGGACAGGGGCAATCAGCCCCAGCATTTT; cdr3_aa: CASSWDRGNQPQHF
j_call: TRBJ2-1; d_call: -; clone_size: -; v_call: TRBV2; cdr3_nt: TGTGCCAGGGCCCGGGGAAATGAGCAGTTCTTC; cdr3_aa: CARARGNEQFF
j_call: TRBJ2-5; d_call: -; clone_size: -; v_call: TRBV6-5; cdr3_nt: TGTGCCAGCAGTTACCGGGAGACCCAGTACTTC; cdr3_aa: CASSYRETQYF
j_call: TRBJ1-4; d_call: TRBD1; clone_size: -; v_call: TRBV7-8; cdr3_nt: TGTGCCAGCAGCTTAGGGGGGACAGGGCGTTTTGAAAAACTGTTTTTT; cdr3_aa: CASSLGGTGRFEKLFF
j_call: TRBJ2-7; d_call: TRBD2; clone_size: -; v_call: TRBV7-2; cdr3_nt: TGTGCCAGCAGCGAGGGACTAGCGGGATTCTCCGAGCAGTACTTC; cdr3_aa: CASSEGLAGFSEQYF
j_call: TRBJ2-7; d_call: -; clone_size: -; v_call: TRBV9; cdr3_nt: TGTGCCAGCAGCCCCTCGACTTTGCCCAGCTCCTACGAGCAGTACTTC; cdr3_aa: CASSPSTLPSSYEQYF
j_call: TRBJ2-7; d_call: -; clone_size: -; v_call: TRBV7-3; cdr3_nt: TGTGCCAGCAGTCACTCGGCGGGCTACGAGCAGTACTTC; cdr3_aa: CASSHSAGYEQYF
j_call: TRBJ2-3; d_call: -; clone_size: -; v_call: TRBV7-9; cdr3_nt: TGTGCCAGCAGCCCCGTTCGGGGGAATAACACAGATACGCAGTATTTT; cdr3_aa: CASSPVRGNNTDTQYF
j_call: TRBJ2-3; d_call: TRBD2; clone_size: -; v_call: TRBV6-6; cdr3_nt: TGTGCCAGCAGTGATAGCGGGAGGGGGTTGGATACGCAGTATTTT; cdr3_aa: CASSDSGRGLDTQYF
j_call: TRBJ1-2; d_call: -; clone_size: -; v_call: TRBV14; cdr3_nt: TGTGCCAGCAGCGCCGGGACAAGTAACTATGGCTACACCTTC; cdr3_aa: CASSAGTSNYGYTF
j_call: TRBJ2-7; d_call: -; clone_size: -; v_call: TRBV28; cdr3_nt: TGTGCCAGCATTGGGGACACCTACGAGCAGTACTTC; cdr3_aa: CASIGDTYEQYF
j_call: TRBJ1-4; d_call: -; clone_size: -; v_call: TRBV5-1; cdr3_nt: TGCGCCAGCAGCTTGGGACATGGTGAAAAACTGTTTTTT; cdr3_aa: CASSLGHGEKLFF
j_call: TRBJ2-5; d_call: -; clone_size: once; v_call: TRBV7-2; cdr3_nt: TGTGCCAGCAGCCCCCTGGGCCGAGAGACCCAGTACTTC; cdr3_aa: CASSPLGRETQYF
j_call: TRBJ2-2; d_call: TRBD2; clone_size: -; v_call: TRBV19; cdr3_nt: TGTGCCAGTAGTATAGCCAGCGGGAGAGGGGACGGGGAGCTGTTTTTT; cdr3_aa: CASSIASGRGDGELFF
j_call: TRBJ1-5; d_call: -; clone_size: -; v_call: TRBV29-1; cdr3_nt: TGCAGCGTTGCAAAGGGGGATCAGCCCCAGCATTTT; cdr3_aa: CSVAKGDQPQHF
j_call: TRBJ2-2; d_call: -; clone_size: -; v_call: TRBV6-1; cdr3_nt: TGTGCCAGCAGTCAGACTAGAACGAACACCGGGGAGCTGTTTTTT; cdr3_aa: CASSQTRTNTGELFF
j_call: TRBJ2-2; d_call: TRBD1; clone_size: -; v_call: TRBV4-1; cdr3_nt: TGCGCCAGCAGCCAAGAACAGGGGCGGAACACCGGGGAGCTGTTTTTT; cdr3_aa: CASSQEQGRNTGELFF
j_call: TRBJ1-1; d_call: -; clone_size: -; v_call: TRBV19; cdr3_nt: TGTGCCAGTAGTATTAGCGCCTCAAACACTGAAGCTTTCTTT; cdr3_aa: CASSISASNTEAFF
j_call: TRBJ2-3; d_call: -; clone_size: -; v_call: TRBV6-6; cdr3_nt: TGTGCCAGCAGCCGTATCCAGGCTAGCTCCACAGATACGCAGTATTTT; cdr3_aa: CASSRIQASSTDTQYF
j_call: TRBJ2-5; d_call: -; clone_size: -; v_call: TRBV9; cdr3_nt: TGTGCCAGCAGCGTAGTGGGGGGAGAGACCCAGTACTTC; cdr3_aa: CASSVVGGETQYF
j_call: TRBJ2-2; d_call: TRBD2; clone_size: -; v_call: TRBV18; cdr3_nt: TGTGCCAGCTCACCCCGACTAGCGGGAAATTTGGACACCGGGGAGCTGTTTTTT; cdr3_aa: CASSPRLAGNLDTGELFF
j_call: TRBJ2-3; d_call: TRBD1; clone_size: -; v_call: TRBV7-2; cdr3_nt: TGTGCCAGCAGTTTTACAGGGGGCGTCGCAGATACGCAGTATTTT; cdr3_aa: CASSFTGGVADTQYF
j_call: TRBJ1-4; d_call: -; clone_size: -; v_call: TRBV5-4; cdr3_nt: TGTGCCAGCAGCCCGTTTCAGGGGAATGGAGAAAAACTGTTTTTT; cdr3_aa: CASSPFQGNGEKLFF
j_call: TRBJ1-5; d_call: -; clone_size: -; v_call: TRBV6-5; cdr3_nt: TGTGCCAGCAAAAAGACTTCACACAATCAGCCCCAGCATTTT; cdr3_aa: CASKKTSHNQPQHF
j_call: TRBJ2-7; d_call: TRBD2; clone_size: -; v_call: TRBV5-6; cdr3_nt: TGTGCCAGCAGCTCCCTGGGACTAGCGGGAGGGCCGGAGGAGCAGTACTTC; cdr3_aa: CASSSLGLAGGPEEQYF
j_call: TRBJ1-2; d_call: -; clone_size: -; v_call: TRBV13; cdr3_nt: TGTGCCAGCAGCCGCCGGGGGGGATCTGGCTACACCTTC; cdr3_aa: CASSRRGGSGYTF
j_call: TRBJ2-7; d_call: -; clone_size: -; v_call: TRBV30; cdr3_nt: TGTGCCGGGAAGGGGGCCTACGAGCAGTACTTC; cdr3_aa: CAGKGAYEQYF
j_call: TRBJ2-3; d_call: TRBD2; clone_size: -; v_call: TRBV2; cdr3_nt: TGTGCCAGCAGTGTAGGGACTAGCGGGACCACAGATACGCAGTATTTT; cdr3_aa: CASSVGTSGTTDTQYF
j_call: TRBJ2-7; d_call: -; clone_size: -; v_call: TRBV21-1; cdr3_nt: TGTGCCAGCAGCAATACTAGATTTTCCTACGAGCAGTACTTC; cdr3_aa: CASSNTRFSYEQYF
j_call: TRBJ2-7; d_call: -; clone_size: -; v_call: TRBV6-5; cdr3_nt: TGTGCCAGCAGCCTGACAACAAACTACGAGCAGTACTTC; cdr3_aa: CASSLTTNYEQYF
j_call: TRBJ2-2; d_call: TRBD2; clone_size: -; v_call: TRBV19; cdr3_nt: TGTGCCAGTAGTATTTCGGGAGGGCGAACCGGGGAGCTGTTTTTT; cdr3_aa: CASSISGGRTGELFF
j_call: TRBJ1-2; d_call: TRBD1; clone_size: -; v_call: TRBV6-5; cdr3_nt: TGTGCCAGCAGTACAGGGGACAGTGGGGTTGCTGGCTACACCTTC; cdr3_aa: CASSTGDSGVAGYTF
j_call: TRBJ2-5; d_call: -; clone_size: -; v_call: TRBV4-3; cdr3_nt: TGCGCCAGCAGCCAGGGTGGAAGGGGGGAGACCCAGTACTTC; cdr3_aa: CASSQGGRGETQYF
j_call: TRBJ1-5; d_call: TRBD1; clone_size: -; v_call: TRBV20-1; cdr3_nt: TGCAGTGCTAGGCAGGGGGACACTCACATATTT; cdr3_aa: CSARQGDTHIF
j_call: TRBJ1-5; d_call: TRBD1; clone_size: few; v_call: TRBV2; cdr3_nt: TGTGCCAGCAGTCTACAGGGGGCGCAAGGTCAGCCCCAGCATTTT; cdr3_aa: CASSLQGAQGQPQHF
j_call: TRBJ1-2; d_call: -; clone_size: -; v_call: TRBV27; cdr3_nt: TGTGCCAGCAGTTTCTCCTTGGGACTTGGCTACACCTTC; cdr3_aa: CASSFSLGLGYTF
j_call: TRBJ1-2; d_call: TRBD1; clone_size: -; v_call: TRBV6-5; cdr3_nt: TGTGCCAGCAGTTACGGCTTGACAGGGGATGGCTACACCTTC; cdr3_aa: CASSYGLTGDGYTF
j_call: TRBJ1-4; d_call: TRBD1; clone_size: once; v_call: TRBV11-2; cdr3_nt: TGTGCCAGCAGCAGACAGGGGCTTGGAAAAAAACTGTTTTTT; cdr3_aa: CASSRQGLGKKLFF
j_call: TRBJ1-5; d_call: TRBD1; clone_size: -; v_call: TRBV6-5; cdr3_nt: TGTGCCAGCAGTAGACAGGGGGCTGGCAATCAGCCCCAGCATTTT; cdr3_aa: CASSRQGAGNQPQHF
j_call: TRBJ1-5; d_call: TRBD1; clone_size: -; v_call: TRBV28; cdr3_nt: TGTGCCAGCAGCCGACAGGGTTCCAATCAGCCCCAGCATTTT; cdr3_aa: CASSRQGSNQPQHF
j_call: TRBJ1-2; d_call: TRBD1; clone_size: few; v_call: TRBV2; cdr3_nt: TGTGCCAGCAGTGTAAGACAGGGTGCTAACTATGGCTACACCTTC; cdr3_aa: CASSVRQGANYGYTF
j_call: TRBJ2-1; d_call: TRBD1; clone_size: -; v_call: TRBV6-8; cdr3_nt: TGTGCCAGCAGACGCAGGGGGTTCCTTGGTGAGCAGTTCTTC; cdr3_aa: CASRRRGFLGEQFF
j_call: TRBJ2-7; d_call: -; clone_size: -; v_call: TRBV6-1; cdr3_nt: TGTGCCAGCAGTGAACTCTTCTCGAGCTCCTACGAGCAGTACTTC; cdr3_aa: CASSELFSSSYEQYF
j_call: TRBJ2-2; d_call: -; clone_size: -; v_call: TRBV6-6; cdr3_nt: TGTGCCAGTTTAAAACAGGGTAACACCGGGGAGCTGTTTTTT; cdr3_aa: CASLKQGNTGELFF
j_call: TRBJ1-5; d_call: -; clone_size: -; v_call: TRBV27; cdr3_nt: TGTGCCAGCAGTTTAGCCACCGGTAGCAATCAGCCCCAGCATTTT; cdr3_aa: CASSLATGSNQPQHF